The 20 T cell receptor beta chains listed next were all sequenced from one sample in a study of CD4+ T cells in melanoma. The repertoire was sequenced with immunoSEQ multiplex PCR; TCRdb's copy has only in-frame clones and lacks some. The sample has 7,300 or so clones; roughly 47% are singletons. The specimen was cells from a culture (not recorded whether cultured in vitro). The receptors derive from a human donor with melanoma.

This clone came up a few times. The J gene is TRBJ1-4, the V gene TRBV6-6, with unresolved D. Germline CDR1 reads MNHNY; CDR2 reads SVGAGI (reference sequence). The CDR3 consists of 14 residues. With 2 bases removed from V and 7 bases from J, the gap between germline ends came to 11 bases. CDR3 bases: TGTGCCAGCAGTTACAGGTCTAGGGTTGAAAAACTGTTTTTT. It yields the protein CASSYRSRVEKLFF.

In its sample, this clone was seen a few times. The chain links TRBV5-1 to TRBJ1-5; no definite D call. Germline V gives CDR1 SGHRS, CDR2 YFSETQ. This CDR3 region has 17 residues. The V and J ends lost 0 bases and 1 base respectively, with 14 bases between them. CDR3 residues: CASSLGPLAGSNQPQHF. The CDR3, as DNA: TGCGCCAGCAGCTTGGGGCCATTAGCGGGGAGCAATCAGCCCCAGCATTTT.

The J gene is TRBJ1-6, the V gene TRBV30; D may be TRBD1 (6 bases). The CDR3 spans 14 residues. V lost 0 bases and J 11 bases, leaving 14 bases between the germline ends. In germline, CDR1 is GTSNPN, CDR2 SVGIG (reference sequence). CDR3 bases: TGTGCCTGGAGTGTGAGAACAGGGAAGACACCCCTCCACTTT. It yields the protein CAWSVRTGKTPLHF.

By proportion, this clone is medium-sized. The chain joins TRBV29-1 to TRBJ2-7, with TRBD1 matching 10 bases. V lost 7 bases, J lost 5 bases, and 8 bases stayed unmatched. Germline loops: CDR1 SQVTM, CDR2 ANQGSEA. The CDR3 contains 13 residues. The CDR3, as DNA: TGCAGCGCCGGCACGGGACAGGGGAACGAGCAGTACTTC. It encodes CSAGTGQGNEQYF.

This clone was picked up one time. This chain links TRBV15 with TRBJ1-3; D gene ambiguous. The V end was cut by 1 base, the J end by 4 bases, with 11 bases between. The CDR3 totals 15 residues. CDR1 is LNHNV and CDR2 is YYDKDF in the germline V gene (reference sequence). CDR3 amino acids: CATSRASLAGNTIYF. The CDR3 region has the DNA TGTGCCACCAGCAGAGCAAGCCTAGCCGGAAACACCATATATTTT. The full variable domain, rest sourced from reference TRBV15 and TRBJ1-3, is DAMVIQNPRYQVTQFGKPVTLSCSQTLNHNVMYWYQQKSSQAPKLLFHYYDKDFNNEADTPDNFQSRRPNTSFCFLDIRSPGLGDTAMYLCATSRASLAGNTIYFGEGSWLTVV.

The sample holds a few counts of this clone. The chain couples TRBV2 to TRBJ1-1, with D maybe TRBD1 (5 bases). Germline-derived CDR1 and CDR2 are SNHLY and FYNNEI. Trimming took off 4 bases at V and 2 bases at J, with 14 bases between the two ends. The CDR3 runs 15 residues. CDR3 bases: TGTGCCAGCAGTGTAAGCAGGGCCCCAAACACTGAAGCTTTCTTT. Its protein is CASSVSRAPNTEAFF.

The J gene is TRBJ1-4, the V gene TRBV9; D remains unclear. Trimming cost V 2 bases and J 5 bases, with 10 bases left between them. This CDR3 contains 14 residues. Germline values: CDR1 SGDLS, CDR2 YYNGEE. The CDR3 protein is CASSVGMMNEKLFF. As DNA, the CDR3 is TGTGCCAGCAGCGTCGGGATGATGAATGAAAAACTGTTTTTT.

The rearrangement links TRBV7-6 to TRBJ2-1; the match to TRBD2 covers 10 bases. V trimming: 5 bases; J trimming: 9 bases; junction bases outside the gene matches: 16. The germline gives CDR1 SGHVS, CDR2 FNYEAQ. The CDR3 covers 17 residues. Here the CDR3 reads CASSANIRASGGGEQFF. The CDR3 DNA sequence: TGTGCCAGCAGCGCAAACATCCGGGCGAGCGGGGGGGGTGAGCAGTTCTTC.

The genes are TRBV2 and TRBJ2-3; TRBD2 matches at 9 bases. Looked up from germline, CDR1 is SNHLY and CDR2 is FYNNEI. The CDR3 loop spans 15 amino acids. The ends lost 8 bases at V and 2 bases at J; junction bases unmatched: 8. CDR3 residues: CASLNSGGNTDTQYF. In DNA, the CDR3 is TGTGCCAGCCTTAATAGCGGGGGAAACACAGATACGCAGTATTTT.

This clone was recorded once. The chain employs TRBV5-1 and TRBJ1-1, with D possibly matching TRBD1 (5 bases). With 4 bases removed from V and 0 bases from J, the gap between germline ends came to 10 bases. Germline CDR1 SGHRS, CDR2 YFSETQ. The CDR3 loop spans 14 amino acids. CDR3 nucleotide sequence: TGCGCCAGCAGCCCGACGGGACTGAACACTGAAGCTTTCTTT. It translates to CASSPTGLNTEAFF. Using reference TRBV5-1 and TRBJ1-1 for the parts outside the CDR3, the full variable domain is KAGVTQTPRYLIKTRGQQVTLSCSPISGHRSVSWYQQTPGQGLQFLFEYFSETQRNKGNFPGRFSGRQFSNSRSEMNVSTLELGDSALYLCASSPTGLNTEAFFGQGTRLTVV.

This chain joins TRBV7-3 and TRBJ2-7, with 9 bases lining up with TRBD2. Germline CDR1 SGHTA, CDR2 FQGTGA. Trimming at V came to 7 bases and at J to 7 bases, leaving 17 bases not matched to a gene. The CDR3 contains 16 residues. DNA of the CDR3: TGTGCCAGCATCCTACCCGGGGCGGGGGGGCCGCGGGAGCAGTACTTC. Residues: CASILPGAGGPREQYF.

This rearrangement joins TRBV5-1 to TRBJ2-7; D is undetermined. CDR1 and CDR2 from the germline V gene are SGHRS and YFSETQ. Trimming took 0 bases from V and 4 from J, leaving 11 bases between them. The CDR3 sequence is 14 residues long. The CDR3 protein is CASSLGGPEYEQYF. CDR3 bases: TGCGCCAGCAGCTTGGGAGGTCCGGAATACGAGCAGTACTTC.

The genes are TRBV29-1 and TRBJ2-7; TRBD1 is a possible D gene (5 bases). The germline V gene encodes CDR1 SQVTM and CDR2 ANQGSEA. This CDR3 is built from 12 residues. Trimming left V 5 bases short and J 0 bases short, with 8 bases between. CDR3 amino acids: CSVSGFSYEQYF. The CDR3 region has the DNA TGCAGCGTTTCAGGGTTCTCCTACGAGCAGTACTTC.

This clone was found a few times. For the CDR3, the DNA is TGTGCCTGGAGTCGGGACAGGTCATCCTCTGGGGCCAACGTCCTGACTTTC. Protein sequence: CAWSRDRSSSGANVLTF. The chain employs TRBV30 and TRBJ2-6; the match to TRBD1 covers 8 bases. Germline CDR1 reads GTSNPN; CDR2 reads SVGIG (reference sequence). The CDR3 is made up of 17 amino acids. The ends lost 2 bases at V and 0 bases at J; junction bases unmatched: 6.

The rearrangement uses TRBV10-3 and TRBJ1-3; D ambiguous. This CDR3 has 16 amino acids. Germline-derived CDR1 and CDR2 are ENHRY and SYGVKD. V dropped 4 bases and J dropped 0 bases, with 13 bases sitting between them. The CDR3, as DNA: TGTGCCATCAGTGCGCATAACCTGAACTCTGGAAACACCATATATTTT. As protein: CAISAHNLNSGNTIYF.

This clone was picked up one time. This chain uses TRBV2 with TRBJ2-3; D is unclear. The CDR3 runs to 14 residues. With 2 bases removed from V and 3 bases from J, the gap between germline ends came to 9 bases. Germline V CDR1 and CDR2: SNHLY, FYNNEI. CDR3 DNA sequence: TGTGCCAGCAGTGAATCGCCGGCGACAGATACGCAGTATTTT. Translating it yields CASSESPATDTQYF.

This chain links TRBV25-1 with TRBJ2-7; D is unclear. The CDR3 contains 15 residues. The V end lost 3 bases, the J end lost 0 bases, and 12 bases lay between the germline ends. In germline, CDR1 is MGHDK, CDR2 SYGVNS. The CDR3 sequence is CASSDPHGSSYEQYF. CDR3 DNA sequence: TGTGCCAGCAGTGATCCGCACGGAAGCTCCTACGAGCAGTACTTC.

The gene calls are TRBV19 and TRBJ1-4, with unresolved D. Per the germline V gene, CDR1 is LNHDA and CDR2 is SQIVND (reference sequence). This CDR3 region has 13 residues. V dropped 0 bases and J dropped 4 bases, with 3 bases sitting between them. The CDR3 nucleotides read TGTGCCAGTAGTATAGACCTTAATGAAAAACTGTTTTTT. Translating it yields CASSIDLNEKLFF.

The chain carries TRBV29-1 and TRBJ1-5; D is uncertain. There are 12 residues in the CDR3. With 5 bases removed from V and 1 base from J, the gap between germline ends came to 6 bases. Germline CDR1 is SQVTM and CDR2 is ANQGSEA. The CDR3 region has the DNA TGCAGCGTTCGGCAGAGCAATCAGCCCCAGCATTTT. This gives the protein CSVRQSNQPQHF.

The rearrangement uses TRBV5-4 and TRBJ2-3; TRBD1 matches 7 bases. The CDR3 totals 16 residues. V was clipped by 2 bases and J by 2 bases; unmatched bases: 8. Germline V lookup: CDR1 SGHNT, CDR2 YYREEE (reference sequence). CDR3 coding DNA: TGTGCCAGCAGCTTCCGCCGGGACAGCAACACAGATACGCAGTATTTT. It yields the protein CASSFRRDSNTDTQYF.